This T cell receptor (beta chain) is drawn from a study of blood T cells in healthy people across ages. Whole-study context: About one barcoded beta molecule per two T cells came from capture by template switching.

Findings of the study overall: Per million T cells, TCR beta diversity dropped about linearly as age rose. Aged donors had fewer naive CD4+ cells and lower diversity than long-lived donors.

J was trimmed by 1 base and V by 6 bases; bases with no gene match: 15. The CDR3 is made up of 19 amino acids. Germline CDR1 is MDHEN and CDR2 is SYDVKM. Total RNA amounts of at least 6 micrograms were extracted per sample. A sample-barcoded 5' primer and a J-beta primer mix were used in a second PCR of roughly 7 to 12 cycles. TCRdb independently ran MiXCR on the 5' RACE reads; one entry per CDR3 protein. This table has 1.5 million to 2 million distinct CDR3 sequences, about 35% appearing once. In this sample, this clonotype turned up a few times. Antigen unknown. The J gene is TRBJ1-5, the V gene TRBV28, with 10 bases that match TRBD1. The TCR comes from a woman in her 30s in good health. The material sequenced was blood. The CDR3 reads CASSPPLGQGGRSNQPQHF. In DNA, the CDR3 is TGTGCCAGCAGCCCCCCCTTAGGACAGGGGGGCAGGAGCAATCAGCCCCAGCATTTT.